This T cell receptor (beta chain) was observed in a study of Graves' ophthalmopathy and Graves' hyperthyroidism. This clonotype was counted ten times or more. The antigen is undetermined. Amplified TCR beta CDR3 regions were obtained using RNA transcripts as template. HTBI primers were used in a first-round RT-PCR, which preceded a second-round multiplex PCR. A single record per CDR3 protein comes from TCRdb applying MiXCR to the multiplex PCR reads. This table has about 340,000 distinct CDR3 sequences, roughly 15% appearing once. The V end lost 9 bases, the J end lost 0 bases, and 15 bases lay between the germline ends. Germline V gene data show CDR1 as SGHRS and CDR2 as YFSETQ. This CDR3 has 14 amino acids. Ophthalmopathy donors were characterized by moderate-to-severe activity, CAS of at least 3, NOSPECS of at least 4, and duration under 3 months. The diagnosis was founded upon clinical symptoms, serum thyroxine, TRAb, thyroid ultrasound and orbital computed tomography. The authors used Ficoll-Paque density gradient centrifugation to separate PBMCs. The input was around 9.9 ml of fresh peripheral blood.

Study-wide points: With a specificity of 72.22% and a sensitivity of about 71%, the model predicted ophthalmopathy progression.

This TCR was sampled from an adult man with Graves' ophthalmopathy. Sequencing was done on a sample of peripheral blood. The chain recombines TRBV5-1 with TRBJ1-1; D call uncertain. The DNA of the CDR3 is TGCGCCACCCGGCAAGTCAGTATGAACACTGAAGCTTTCTTT. Its translation: CATRQVSMNTEAFF.